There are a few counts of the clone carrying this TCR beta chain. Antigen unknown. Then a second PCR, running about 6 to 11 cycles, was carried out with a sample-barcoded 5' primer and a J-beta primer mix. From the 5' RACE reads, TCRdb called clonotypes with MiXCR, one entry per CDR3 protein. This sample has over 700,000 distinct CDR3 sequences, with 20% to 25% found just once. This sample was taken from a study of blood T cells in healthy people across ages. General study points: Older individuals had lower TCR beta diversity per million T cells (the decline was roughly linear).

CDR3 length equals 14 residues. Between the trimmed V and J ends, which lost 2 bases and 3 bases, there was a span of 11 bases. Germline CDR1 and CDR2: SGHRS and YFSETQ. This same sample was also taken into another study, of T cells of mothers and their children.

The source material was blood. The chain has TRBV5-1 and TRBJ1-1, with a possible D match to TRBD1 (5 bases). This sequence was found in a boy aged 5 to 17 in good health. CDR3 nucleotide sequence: TGCGCCAGCAGCTTCGGGGGGGATCACACTGAAGCTTTCTTT. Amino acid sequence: CASSFGGDHTEAFF.